Listed below are T cell receptor beta chains from one sample, sequenced in a study of control samples from healthy donors and cancer patients. TCRdb keeps only in-frame clones here, not all; method: immunoSEQ multiplex PCR. The sample has about 180,000 clones, more than 80% seen once; the top ten hold over 1.1%. The sample was blood. The receptors here all came from a young man in good health. Both conserved end residues are part of each CDR3. The D gene is left open where the match is weak. Not every row has a clone size; where given, it reads once, few, many or a size class.

length: 16
size: .
J: TRBJ1-2
V: TRBV7-2
D: .
DNA: TGTGCCAGCAGCTTAGGTACACTCGCCACCGCCTATGGCTACACCTTC
CDR3: CASSLGTLATAYGYTF

length: 15
size: .
J: TRBJ1-6
V: TRBV5-1
D: .
DNA: TGCGCCAGCAGCCGGGGGGAATCCTATAATTCACCCCTCCACTTT
CDR3: CASSRGESYNSPLHF

length: 17
size: .
J: TRBJ1-6
V: TRBV11-2
D: .
DNA: TGTGCCAGCAGCTTAGAAGTCGGTTGGATTAATAATTCACCCCTCCACTTT
CDR3: CASSLEVGWINNSPLHF

length: 16
size: .
J: TRBJ2-7
V: TRBV19
D: .
DNA: TGTGCCAGCAGTGTGGCCGGAAAAGCGGGACACTACGAGCAGTACTTC
CDR3: CASSVAGKAGHYEQYF

length: 14
size: .
J: TRBJ1-4
V: TRBV4-3
D: .
DNA: TGCGCCAGCAGCCAAGGGAACGGGGGTGAAAAACTGTTTTTT
CDR3: CASSQGNGGEKLFF

length: 15
size: .
J: TRBJ2-3
V: TRBV10-3
D: .
DNA: TGTGCCACCACTCCATTCGGGAGCGGGACAGATACGCAGTATTTT
CDR3: CATTPFGSGTDTQYF

length: 19
size: .
J: TRBJ2-3
V: TRBV19
D: .
DNA: TGTGCCAGTAGTATAGCCCTTACCTCGGGCTTTGCCCCCACAGATACGCAGTATTTT
CDR3: CASSIALTSGFAPTDTQYF

length: 12
size: .
J: TRBJ1-1
V: TRBV7-2
D: .
DNA: TGTGCCAGCAGATTACAGGGACTCAAAGCTTTCTTT
CDR3: CASRLQGLKAFF

length: 12
size: few
J: TRBJ1-4
V: TRBV10-3
D: TRBD1
DNA: TGTGCCATCAGTCCTACAGGGGGAAAACTGTTTTTT
CDR3: CAISPTGGKLFF

length: 15
size: .
J: TRBJ2-2
V: TRBV11-2
D: .
DNA: TGTGCCAGCAGCTTAATCGGCAGAAACACCGGGGAGCTGTTTTTT
CDR3: CASSLIGRNTGELFF

length: 14
size: .
J: TRBJ2-2
V: TRBV30
D: .
DNA: TGTGCCTGGAGGGCCCCCCCAGACACCGGGGAGCTGTTTTTT
CDR3: CAWRAPPDTGELFF

length: 16
size: .
J: TRBJ1-5
V: TRBV4-3
D: .
DNA: TGCGCCAGCAGCCAAGATATCCAGGGTTGGAATCAGCCCCAGCATTTT
CDR3: CASSQDIQGWNQPQHF

length: 16
size: .
J: TRBJ1-6
V: TRBV7-2
D: .
DNA: TGTGCCAGCAGCTTAGCCCCAGGGGCATATAATTCACCCCTCCACTTT
CDR3: CASSLAPGAYNSPLHF

length: 13
size: .
J: TRBJ1-2
V: TRBV27
D: .
DNA: TGTGCCAGCAGTTCGATCGGCAGGGAAGGCTACACCTTC
CDR3: CASSSIGREGYTF

length: 15
size: .
J: TRBJ1-1
V: TRBV11-2
D: .
DNA: TGTGCCAGCAGGGACCGGGGTCGGCAAAGCACTGAAGCTTTCTTT
CDR3: CASRDRGRQSTEAFF

length: 15
size: .
J: TRBJ1-3
V: TRBV30
D: .
DNA: TGTGCCACCTCTCCGGGACAAATCTCTGGAAACACCATATATTTT
CDR3: CATSPGQISGNTIYF

length: 12
size: .
J: TRBJ1-2
V: TRBV5-4
D: .
DNA: TGTGCCAGCAGCTCCGGTTCGGGTGGCTACACCTTC
CDR3: CASSSGSGGYTF

length: 16
size: .
J: TRBJ1-6
V: TRBV6-2/TRBV6-3
D: .
DNA: TGTGCCAGCAGTTACGGGACATTGTCCTATAATTCACCCCTCCACTTT
CDR3: CASSYGTLSYNSPLHF

length: 13
size: .
J: TRBJ2-5
V: TRBV6-5
D: .
DNA: TGTGCCAGCACCGAACGGGGGAAGGAGACCCAGTACTTC
CDR3: CASTERGKETQYF

length: 15
size: .
J: TRBJ2-2
V: TRBV11-2
D: TRBD1
DNA: TGTGCCAGCAGACGGACAGGGGAGAACACCGGGGAGCTGTTTTTT
CDR3: CASRRTGENTGELFF

length: 19
size: .
J: TRBJ2-7
V: TRBV7-3
D: .
DNA: TGTGCCAGCAGCCCCACCGGTGGACAGCCCGGATTCCCTCTGGAGGAGCAGTACTTC
CDR3: CASSPTGGQPGFPLEEQYF

length: 13
size: few
J: TRBJ2-7
V: TRBV24-1
D: .
DNA: TGTGCCACCAGTGTTAACAGGTACTACGAGCAGTACTTC
CDR3: CATSVNRYYEQYF

length: 14
size: .
J: TRBJ1-2
V: TRBV10-3
D: .
DNA: TGTGCCATCAGTAGGGACCTAGCTAACTATGGCTACACCTTC
CDR3: CAISRDLANYGYTF

length: 14
size: .
J: TRBJ1-2
V: TRBV5-1
D: .
DNA: TGCGCCAGCAGCTTGGACCAGGGCGCTACTGGCTACACCTTC
CDR3: CASSLDQGATGYTF

length: 15
size: .
J: TRBJ2-3
V: TRBV30
D: .
DNA: TGTGCCTGGAGTGTAGGCAGGGGAGTTGCGGATACGCAGTATTTT
CDR3: CAWSVGRGVADTQYF

length: 12
size: .
J: TRBJ2-6
V: TRBV19
D: .
DNA: TGTGCCAGTATCTCTGGGGCCAACGTCCTGACTTTC
CDR3: CASISGANVLTF

length: 13
size: .
J: TRBJ1-5
V: TRBV12-3/TRBV12-4
D: TRBD1
DNA: TGTGCCAGCAGGGACCAGGGGGACCAGCCCCAGCATTTT
CDR3: CASRDQGDQPQHF

length: 13
size: .
J: TRBJ1-2
V: TRBV9
D: .
DNA: TGTGCCAGCAGCGTAGATTCGGGGCATGGCTACACCTTC
CDR3: CASSVDSGHGYTF

length: 12
size: .
J: TRBJ1-5
V: TRBV19
D: .
DNA: TGTGCCAGTAGTATTTCGGGTCAGCCCCAGCATTTT
CDR3: CASSISGQPQHF

length: 14
size: once
J: TRBJ2-4
V: TRBV7-6
D: TRBD1
DNA: TGTGCCATACGGGACAGATGGGGAAAAAACATTCAGTACTTC
CDR3: CAIRDRWGKNIQYF

length: 16
size: .
J: TRBJ2-1
V: TRBV4-1
D: .
DNA: TGCGCCAGCAGCCAAGACCTAGCGAGTATCTACAATGAGCAGTTCTTC
CDR3: CASSQDLASIYNEQFF

length: 16
size: .
J: TRBJ2-3
V: TRBV28
D: .
DNA: TGTGCCAGCAGTTTATCCCCCCGGACTATCACAGATACGCAGTATTTT
CDR3: CASSLSPRTITDTQYF

length: 13
size: .
J: TRBJ2-1
V: TRBV7-8
D: .
DNA: TGTGCCAGCAGCTTGGAACGGGCGGTGGAGCAGTTCTTC
CDR3: CASSLERAVEQFF

length: 13
size: .
J: TRBJ2-7
V: TRBV6-2/TRBV6-3
D: .
DNA: TGTGCCAGCAGCATAGACAAGACCTACGAGCAGTACTTC
CDR3: CASSIDKTYEQYF

length: 12
size: .
J: TRBJ1-6
V: TRBV12-3/TRBV12-4
D: .
DNA: TGTGCCAGCAGCTTACAGTTTTCACCCCTCCACTTT
CDR3: CASSLQFSPLHF

length: 14
size: .
J: TRBJ2-7
V: TRBV7-2
D: .
DNA: TGTGCCAGCAGCTTATCTGAGCTGCTCTACGAGCAGTACTTC
CDR3: CASSLSELLYEQYF

length: 15
size: .
J: TRBJ1-1
V: TRBV30
D: TRBD1
DNA: TGTGCCTGGAGTCACTGGACAGGGGCGGACACTGAAGCTTTCTTT
CDR3: CAWSHWTGADTEAFF

length: 14
size: .
J: TRBJ2-5
V: TRBV19
D: .
DNA: TGTGCCAGTAGCTTGGGGGGGGGCGAAAAGACCCAGTACTTC
CDR3: CASSLGGGEKTQYF

length: 14
size: .
J: TRBJ1-2
V: TRBV11-2
D: TRBD1
DNA: TGTGCCAGCAGCCGATCCTGGGACAGCTATGGCTACACCTTC
CDR3: CASSRSWDSYGYTF

length: 16
size: .
J: TRBJ1-2
V: TRBV28
D: .
DNA: TGTGCCAGCCATCCCCGCGGACAGAGGTACAACTATGGCTACACCTTC
CDR3: CASHPRGQRYNYGYTF

length: 14
size: once
J: TRBJ1-5
V: TRBV7-8
D: .
DNA: TGTGCCAGCAGCGTGGTGGACAGCAATCAGCCCCAGCATTTT
CDR3: CASSVVDSNQPQHF

length: 15
size: .
J: TRBJ2-7
V: TRBV28
D: TRBD2
DNA: TGTGCCAGCAGTTTAAGCGGGAGCGTCTCCTACGAGCAGTACTTC
CDR3: CASSLSGSVSYEQYF

length: 14
size: .
J: TRBJ2-7
V: TRBV5-8
D: TRBD2
DNA: TGTGCCAGCAGCCGGACTAGCCGGTTATCCGAGCAGTACTTC
CDR3: CASSRTSRLSEQYF

length: 14
size: few
J: TRBJ1-2
V: TRBV28
D: TRBD1
DNA: TGTGCCAGCAGTTTCCGGGACAGGGGGCGCGGCTACACCTTC
CDR3: CASSFRDRGRGYTF

length: 16
size: .
J: TRBJ1-1
V: TRBV5-6
D: TRBD1
DNA: TGTGCCAGCAGCTTGCAGGGGGCTGGAGCGGGGACTGAAGCTTTCTTT
CDR3: CASSLQGAGAGTEAFF

length: 14
size: .
J: TRBJ1-1
V: TRBV30
D: TRBD1
DNA: TGTGCCTGGAGACACGGACAGGGAGGCACTGAAGCTTTCTTT
CDR3: CAWRHGQGGTEAFF